A selection of T cell receptor beta chains follows, all from one sample in a study of cytomegalovirus exposure and HLA in healthy donors. Using immunoSEQ multiplex PCR, the repertoire was profiled, and TCRdb retains in-frame clones only, with some absent. The profile shows some 130,000 clones, around 73% of them singletons. The sequenced sample was PBMCs. These receptors were taken from a female donor in good health and CMV-seronegative. Each CDR3 is given with its conserved first and last residue.

v_gene,j_gene,CDR3aa
TRBV5-4,TRBJ1-2,CASSRDSSYGYTF
TRBV11-2,TRBJ2-7,CASSLDRDISYEQYF
TRBV4-3,TRBJ1-1,CASSQDLGGSTEAFF
TRBV4-1,TRBJ2-7,CASSQVTGVHEQYF
TRBV27,NA,CASSLSGTGVYEQYF
TRBV5-1,TRBJ2-5,CASSLERGSETQYF
TRBV6-5,TRBJ2-3,CASSYRGQSTDTQYF
TRBV5-1,TRBJ1-6,CASTTGSAYNSPLHF
TRBV2,TRBJ2-7,CASSYDSYEQYF
TRBV27,TRBJ2-5,CASSFRRDLPRETQYF
TRBV5-6,TRBJ1-6,CASSLREANYNSPLHF
TRBV21-1,TRBJ1-5,CASSSANVPHHF
TRBV4-2,TRBJ2-7,CASSQGAGHGYEQYF
TRBV13,TRBJ2-2,CASSSVGLAGTNTGELFF
TRBV5-6,TRBJ2-3,CASSAGTSRDTQYF
TRBV30,TRBJ2-2,CACSRSGSLGGELFF
TRBV30,TRBJ2-7,CAWRQGASYEQYF
TRBV27,TRBJ1-6,CASSPKVQGISPLHF
TRBV7-3,TRBJ2-3,CASSLLSTDTQYF
TRBV5-1,TRBJ2-5,CASSSRDRERETQYF
TRBV9,TRBJ1-3,CASSVGGGGSGNTIYF
TRBV4-3,TRBJ2-7,CASSQESNRVEQYF
TRBV2,TRBJ2-5,CASSEEGAQKTQYF
TRBV4-1,TRBJ2-7,CASSRDRVGYEQYF
TRBV4-1,TRBJ2-7,CASSHSWDRGREQYF
TRBV7-2,TRBJ2-7,CASSSGLAGYSYEQYF
TRBV27,TRBJ2-1,CASSLVASSYNEQFF
TRBV18,TRBJ1-2,CASSPAQTGVLNYGYTF
TRBV5-1,TRBJ1-2,CASSLALGQGGYTF
TRBV9,TRBJ1-1,CASSVMGTGGTEAFF
TRBV2,TRBJ2-2,CASTRQDTGELFF
TRBV10-2,TRBJ2-5,CASSESDPSQETQYF
TRBV2,TRBJ2-3,CASSVTGSTDTQYF
TRBV28,TRBJ2-7,CASSFQASSYEQYF
TRBV7-6,TRBJ2-2,CASSSGGRVADTGELFF
TRBV18,TRBJ2-7,CASSPLDGGLGEQYF
TRBV7-2,TRBJ2-1,CASSLNSGSLGNEQFF
TRBV10-3,TRBJ2-5,CAISASNGETQYF
TRBV28,TRBJ2-1,CASSFPIIQTSVNNEQFF
TRBV7-3,TRBJ2-3,CASSLRGEGPTDTQYF
TRBV4-3,TRBJ2-1,CASSQVIGGSYNEQFF
TRBV9,TRBJ2-7,CASSVGAGGLLTTYEQYF
TRBV29-1,TRBJ1-1,CSVEGEGTEAFF
TRBV2,TRBJ2-7,CASSDLSSGSYEQYF
TRBV15,TRBJ1-4,CATSRDRGDEKLFF
TRBV5-1,TRBJ1-1,CASSLGTVNTEAFF
TRBV9,TRBJ1-1,CASSVTANTEAFF
TRBV6-5,TRBJ1-2,CASSEGLQQYGYTF
TRBV5-4,TRBJ2-7,CTSSLLNRDEQYF
TRBV6-5,TRBJ1-1,CASSYSERNTEAFF